Listed here are 2 T cell receptor beta chains from one sample, sequenced in a study of blood T cell repertoires in COVID-19. Sequencing was performed with immunoSEQ multiplex PCR; in TCRdb, only in-frame clones are kept and a portion is missing. The table lists around 310,000 clones, around 89% of them singletons. The sequenced material came from peripheral blood. These receptors all stem from a woman in her fifties or sixties with active or convalescent COVID-19.

This rearrangement joins TRBV7-9 to TRBJ1-1; possible D gene TRBD1, 6 bases. The CDR3 is 12 amino acids. With 7 bases removed from V and 5 bases from J, the gap between germline ends came to 11 bases. CDR1 is SEHNR and CDR2 is FQNEAQ in the germline V gene (reference sequence). As DNA, the CDR3 is TGTGCCAGCACCGGAAGGGGGACTGAAGCTTTCTTT. Translating gives CASTGRGTEAFF.

Here the CDR3 reads CASSYREAGELFF. In DNA, the CDR3 is TGTGCCAGCAGCTACAGGGAGGCCGGGGAGCTGTTTTTT. The J gene is TRBJ2-2, the V gene TRBV6-5; D tentatively reads TRBD1 or TRBD2 (6 bases each). This CDR3 spans 13 amino acids. Looked up from germline, CDR1 is MNHEY and CDR2 is SVGAGI. V lost 6 bases to trimming and J lost 6 bases, with 11 bases between them.